This TCR beta chain is from a study of cytomegalovirus exposure and HLA in healthy donors. General study points: High sensitivity and specificity were reportedly achieved when the classifier diagnosed cytomegalovirus status. When presence/absence was analysed, sequencing depth was taken to be roughly uniform across donors. Later, an analysis showed that TCR beta chains associated with HLA were more clonally expanded than others that were equally common.

It was healthy bone marrow donors who served as donors. Germline V gene data show CDR1 as LNHNV and CDR2 as YYDKDF (reference sequence). The CDR3 runs 15 residues. J gave up 5 bases and V 1 base, and 5 bases lay outside the gene matches. This clone came up once. Its cognate antigen is unknown. PCR amplification relied on 60 Vbeta primers (plus 13 Jbeta primers). Sequencing used immunoSEQ multiplex PCR; TCRdb keeps in-frame clones, though not all of them. Here the sample spans about 190,000 clones, approximately 80% being singletons. This receptor was taken from a boy under 10 years old in good health and CMV-seronegative. The chain links TRBV15 to TRBJ2-5; 9 bases are a match to TRBD1. The sequenced sample was PBMCs. The CDR3 sequence is CATSRGGGTGETQYF. CDR3 in DNA: TGTGCCACCAGCAGAGGGGGCGGGACAGGGGAGACCCAGTACTTC.